The table lists the clone carrying this TCR beta chain with a count of one. The study drew participants aged about 18 to 95 years from under 30 US areas. This record belongs to a study of blood T cell repertoires in COVID-19. About the research overall: Spain, Italy and the United States supplied samples that represented acute and convalescent COVID-19. The cDNA or gDNA used as material had been derived from T cells, B-cell-depleted T cells, or PBMCs.

Sequencing used immunoSEQ multiplex PCR; TCRdb keeps in-frame clones, though not all of them. This sample yields under 200,000 clones, of which 83% are seen a single time; about 4.6% belongs to the top ten. This CDR3 is built from 15 residues. The germline V gene encodes CDR1 SGHVS and CDR2 FQNEAQ. V dropped 6 bases and J dropped 9; count of bases not matched to a gene: 6. This receptor was taken from a woman aged 50 to 65 who had recovered from COVID-19. Sequencing input: PBMCs or T cells enriched from blood (not recorded which). The V and J genes are TRBV7-8 and TRBJ2-1, with 15 bases that match TRBD2. The CDR3 coding sequence is TGTGCCAGCAGTTCTAGGACTAGCGGGAGGGTTGAGCAGTTCTTC. It yields the protein CASSSRTSGRVEQFF.